This T cell receptor beta chain was identified in a study of T cell changes during pregnancy in multiple sclerosis. The table came from immunoSEQ multiplex PCR; TCRdb's copy has only in-frame clones and leaves some out. Of over 30,000 clones in the sample, 88% were seen once. The CDR3 has 15 amino acids. Germline V gene lookup returns CDR1 SGDLS and CDR2 YYNGEE. V dropped 1 base and J dropped 5 bases, with 15 bases sitting between them. The sequencing used CD4+ T cells from peripheral blood mononuclear cells, collected before pregnancy. The chain recombines TRBV9 with TRBJ1-1; tentatively, D is TRBD1 (6 bases). The sequence came from a female donor with multiple sclerosis, enrolled in a pregnancy study. DNA of the CDR3: TGTGCCAGCAGCGTATCGGGGGGCGGTTTGACTGAAGCTTTCTTT. This codes for CASSVSGGGLTEAFF.